This T cell receptor (beta chain) emerged from a study of T cells in Graves' hyperthyroidism and ophthalmopathy. Trimming took off 2 bases at V and 7 bases at J, with 15 bases between the two ends. Germline lookup yields CDR1 MNHNS and CDR2 SASEGT. The CDR3 spans 15 residues. The study's findings and limits: For ophthalmopathy, model prediction preceded onset by a median 6.5 months.

This clonotype was detected many times. Its antigen is currently unknown. Graves' hyperthyroidism qualified as stable when ophthalmopathy did not progress within 18 months. The diagnostic basis comprised clinical symptoms, serum thyroxine and TRAb, thyroid ultrasound and orbital computed tomography. PBMCs were derived from under 13 ml fresh peripheral blood. The CDR3 regions of TCR beta were amplified from RNA transcripts. In the first-round RT-PCR of the TCR CDR3, the HTBI primer set was used. In TCRdb, the multiplex PCR reads were re-called with MiXCR into one record per CDR3 protein. Altogether approximately 400,000 distinct CDR3 sequences are present, about 15% being singletons, with the ten largest covering approximately 10%.

Sequenced material: blood. This sequence joins TRBV6-1 and TRBJ1-5; possible D gene TRBD1, 6 bases. The clonotype comes from a woman aged 55-70 years with Graves' hyperthyroidism. Here the CDR3 reads CASSEWVGAGQPQHF. CDR3 sequence (DNA): TGTGCCAGCAGTGAATGGGTGGGGGCTGGACAGCCCCAGCATTTT.